Presented here are 29 T cell receptor beta chains from one specimen sequenced in a study of blood T cell repertoires in COVID-19. Clones were sequenced by immunoSEQ multiplex PCR, and TCRdb holds only the in-frame ones, with some missing. The sample records about 130,000 clones, roughly four fifths being singletons. Sequencing used PBMCs or T cells enriched from blood (not recorded which). The receptor set was obtained from a man aged 30 to 39 who had recovered from COVID-19.

The genes are TRBV9 and TRBJ1-2; D is unclear. CDR1 is SGDLS and CDR2 is YYNGEE in the germline V gene. V lost 0 bases and J 4 bases, leaving 10 bases between the germline ends. This CDR3 is built from 14 residues. The CDR3 DNA reads as TGTGCCAGCAGCGTAGGGGAGGATATCTATGGCTACACCTTC. Translation gives CASSVGEDIYGYTF.

The V call is TRBV6-1, the J call TRBJ2-3, with a possible D match to TRBD1 (6 bases). The V end lost 2 bases, the J end lost 2 bases, and 23 bases lay between the germline ends. The CDR3 spans 19 residues. Germline V gene data show CDR1 as MNHNS and CDR2 as SASEGT. The CDR3 coding sequence is TGTGCCAGCAGTGAAAGGGGGAAGTTAGACAGGAGAACCACAGATACGCAGTATTTT. Its protein product is CASSERGKLDRRTTDTQYF.

In DNA, the CDR3 is TGTGCCAGCAGTGAAGCGCCTGGGGGGGCCAAAAACATTCAGTACTTC. It codes for CASSEAPGGAKNIQYF. The chain has TRBV2 and TRBJ2-4; tentatively, D is TRBD2 (6 bases). The V and J ends lost 0 bases and 1 base respectively, with 10 bases between them. CDR1 SNHLY and CDR2 FYNNEI come from the germline V gene. The CDR3 is made up of 16 amino acids.

The chain carries TRBV12-3 or TRBV12-4 and TRBJ1-2; D possibly corresponds to TRBD1 (5 bases). Trimming stripped 7 bases from V and 7 bases from J, with 13 bases between. The CDR3 is 12 amino acids. The CDR3 DNA reads TGTGCCAGCACTTCTGGGACTGCTGGCTACACCTTC. Protein product: CASTSGTAGYTF.

The genes are TRBV5-4 and TRBJ1-2; 8 bases are shared with TRBD1. The CDR3 length is 14 residues. Germline lookup yields CDR1 SGHNT and CDR2 YYREEE (reference sequence). The trim removed 2 bases at V and 8 bases at J, leaving 8 bases unmatched. The CDR3 DNA sequence: TGTGCCAGCAGCTTATGGACAGGGAAGTCGGGCTACACCTTC. This translates into CASSLWTGKSGYTF.

This clone was counted a few times. The genes are TRBV3-1 (or the pseudogene TRBV3-2) and TRBJ2-7; 7 bases match TRBD1. Germline lookup yields CDR1 LGHDT and CDR2 YNNKEL (reference sequence). Trimming cost V 1 base and J 2 bases; bases outside gene matches: 2. This CDR3 is 14 amino acids long. Here the CDR3 reads CASSQGTGAYEQYV. The CDR3 DNA sequence: TGTGCCAGCAGCCAAGGGACAGGAGCCTACGAGCAGTACGTC.

The rearrangement uses TRBV2 and TRBJ1-6; D call uncertain. The V gene's germline CDR1 is SNHLY and CDR2 FYNNEI. CDR3 length: 15 amino acids. The V and J ends lost 5 bases and 6 bases respectively, with 14 bases between them. This CDR3 reads CASSNHPTGNSPLHF. The CDR3 DNA is TGTGCCAGCAGTAATCATCCCACGGGTAATTCACCCCTCCACTTT.

The chain has TRBV5-1 and TRBJ1-2; no clear D. The CDR3 is 16 residues long. Trimming left V 0 bases short and J 5 bases short, with 17 bases between. Germline V CDR1 and CDR2: SGHRS, YFSETQ. The DNA for the CDR3 is TGCGCCAGCAGCTTGGGGCTCCGGGATCCAACATATGGCTACACCTTC. It specifies CASSLGLRDPTYGYTF.

This chain joins TRBV18 and TRBJ1-2; 8 bases match TRBD1. The CDR3 is 13 residues long. V lost 5 bases and J lost 9; bases outside the gene matches: 8. Germline values: CDR1 KGHSH, CDR2 LQKENI. CDR3 sequence reads: CASSLGQERSYTF. Written as DNA, the CDR3 is TGTGCCAGCTCATTGGGACAGGAGAGGAGCTACACCTTC.

This clone turned up a few times. The chain couples TRBV28 to TRBJ1-2; a weak D match, TRBD1 (5 bases). There are 16 residues in the CDR3. Germline V gives CDR1 MDHEN, CDR2 SYDVKM. Trimming took off 6 bases at V and 1 base at J, with 18 bases between the two ends. CDR3 region: CASRSPQGGDNYGYTF. CDR3 DNA sequence: TGTGCCAGCAGGTCCCCCCAGGGAGGGGATAACTATGGCTACACCTTC.

This clone was seen just once. This chain joins TRBV5-4 and TRBJ1-2; D might be TRBD1 (5 bases). V was clipped by 4 bases and J by 2 bases, with 18 bases between them. The germline V gene encodes CDR1 SGHNT and CDR2 YYREEE (reference sequence). The CDR3 has 16 amino acids. The CDR3 loop is CASSHGAWGDNYGYTF. CDR3 bases: TGTGCCAGCAGCCATGGGGCGTGGGGGGACAACTATGGCTACACCTTC.

The chain couples TRBV18 to TRBJ2-2; 8 bases are shared with TRBD2. The V segment lost 2 bases and the J segment 5 bases; nucleotides outside the gene matches: 4. The germline gives CDR1 KGHSH, CDR2 LQKENI. The CDR3 contains 15 residues. DNA for the CDR3: TGTGCCAGCTCACCAAGCGGGAGCATGACCGGGGAGCTGTTTTTT. This gives the protein CASSPSGSMTGELFF. Using reference TRBV18 and TRBJ2-2 for the parts outside the CDR3, the full variable domain is NAGVMQNPRHLVRRRGQEARLRCSPMKGHSHVYWYRQLPEEGLKFMVYLQKENIIDESGMPKERFSAEFPKEGPSILRIQQVVRGDSAAYFCASSPSGSMTGELFFGEGSRLTVL.

There are a few counts of this clone. The rearrangement joins TRBV7-8 to TRBJ1-5; 7 bases line up with TRBD1. Per germline, CDR1 SGHVS and CDR2 FQNEAQ. The CDR3 sequence is 15 residues long. Trimming cost V 1 base and J 6 bases; bases outside gene matches: 6. The CDR3 is CASSLGQGGTQPQHF. The DNA for the CDR3 is TGTGCCAGCAGCTTAGGTCAGGGGGGAACTCAGCCCCAGCATTTT.

The chain has TRBV29-1 and TRBJ1-1; D is undetermined. From germline, CDR1 is SQVTM and CDR2 ANQGSEA. V was shortened by 3 bases and J by 0 bases, with 2 bases between the two germline ends. There are 11 residues in the CDR3. CDR3 sequence (DNA): TGCAGCGTTGACGTGAACACTGAAGCTTTCTTT. It codes for CSVDVNTEAFF.

This clone showed up just once. The CDR3 region is CASSLVGTSGSYEQYF. DNA of the CDR3: TGTGCCAGCAGCTTAGTGGGGACTAGCGGCTCCTACGAGCAGTACTTC. The chain uses TRBV7-9 and TRBJ2-7, with 11 positions matching TRBD2. Trimming at V came to 1 base and at J to 0 bases, leaving 2 bases not matched to a gene. The CDR3 totals 16 residues. In germline, CDR1 is SEHNR, CDR2 FQNEAQ (reference sequence).

This rearrangement joins TRBV11-2 to TRBJ1-6, with D unresolved. Trimming cost V 4 bases and J 0 bases, with 10 bases left between them. The CDR3 has 16 amino acids. Germline V gene data show CDR1 as SGHAT and CDR2 as FQNNGV. CDR3: CASSSADSSYNSPLHF. As DNA, the CDR3 is TGTGCCAGCAGCTCCGCGGATAGCTCCTATAATTCACCCCTCCACTTT.

V is TRBV7-8 and J is TRBJ2-5; possibly TRBD2 for D (5 bases). The V gene lost 1 base and the J gene lost 2 bases, with 8 bases spanning the gap. CDR1 and CDR2 (germline): SGHVS, FQNEAQ. The CDR3 runs 14 residues. The chain's CDR3 is CASSLGGWQETQYF. The CDR3 region has the DNA TGTGCCAGCAGCTTAGGAGGGTGGCAAGAGACCCAGTACTTC.

The CDR3 reads CASSIGDSSYNEQFF. CDR3 in DNA: TGTGCCAGCAGCATTGGAGATAGCTCCTACAATGAGCAGTTCTTC. This chain links TRBV7-7 with TRBJ2-1, with unresolved D. The CDR3 sequence is 15 residues long. CDR1 is SSHAT, CDR2 FNYEAQ, per germline (reference sequence). V was trimmed by 5 bases and J by 0 bases, leaving 11 bases between them.

This chain joins TRBV10-2 and TRBJ1-1; 7 bases match TRBD1. Trimming at V came to 6 bases and at J to 0 bases, leaving 1 base not matched to a gene. Germline CDR1 is WSHSY and CDR2 is SAAADI. The CDR3 contains 13 residues. Here the CDR3 reads CASRTGLNTEAFF. CDR3 DNA sequence: TGCGCCAGCAGGACAGGGTTGAACACTGAAGCTTTCTTT.

The rearrangement joins TRBV30 to TRBJ2-7; tentative D call: TRBD1 (5 bases). CDR1 is GTSNPN and CDR2 is SVGIG in the germline V gene (reference sequence). Trimming shortened V by 5 bases and J by 1 base, and 15 bases separated the two germline ends. CDR3 length: 14 amino acids. CDR3: CAWADKRRSYEQYF. The CDR3 DNA follows: TGTGCCTGGGCGGACAAGCGTAGATCCTACGAGCAGTACTTC.

The V call is TRBV7-9, the J call TRBJ1-1; TRBD1 might be the D (6 bases). The CDR3 loop spans 13 amino acids. Trimming took off 4 bases at V and 5 bases at J, with 11 bases between the two ends. Per germline, CDR1 SEHNR and CDR2 FQNEAQ (reference sequence). The CDR3 protein is CASSSTGWTEAFF. The CDR3, as DNA: TGTGCCAGCAGCTCCACAGGGTGGACTGAAGCTTTCTTT.

The V call is TRBV10-3, the J call TRBJ2-7; 13 nucleotides line up with TRBD2. The CDR3 consists of 16 residues. Trimming at V came to 6 bases and at J to 3 bases, leaving 8 bases not matched to a gene. Per germline, CDR1 ENHRY and CDR2 SYGVKD. The DNA of the CDR3 is TGTGCCATCAGCGGACTAGCGGGAGTCCAATTCTACGAGCAGTACTTC. Translation gives CAISGLAGVQFYEQYF.

The chain combines TRBV12-5 with TRBJ1-5, with D tentatively TRBD1 (6 bases). This CDR3 has 16 amino acids. CDR1 is LGHNT, CDR2 FRNRAP, per germline. V lost 2 bases and J lost 4, with 15 bases in between. As DNA, the CDR3 is TGTGCTAGTGGTTTGACTCCGGGACACCCTAATCAGCCCCAGCATTTT. This codes for CASGLTPGHPNQPQHF.

The chain joins TRBV6-4 to TRBJ2-7, with 12 bases aligning to TRBD1. V lost 3 bases, J lost 3 bases, and 6 bases stayed unmatched. Germline V gives CDR1 MRHNA, CDR2 SNTAGT. This CDR3 spans 16 amino acids. In DNA, the CDR3 is TGTGCCAGCAGTGAGTCCGGGACAGGGGGCTTCTACGAGCAGTACGTC. Its translation is CASSESGTGGFYEQYV.

DNA for the CDR3: TGTGCCAGCAGCCAAGATTCAGGGTCCCAGCCCCAGCATTTT. Translation gives CASSQDSGSQPQHF. The chain links TRBV4-2 to TRBJ1-5; a weak D match, TRBD1 (5 bases). With 0 bases removed from V and 7 bases from J, the gap between germline ends came to 10 bases. Germline V CDR1 and CDR2: LGHNA, YNFKEQ. This CDR3 is 14 amino acids long.

The CDR3 here is CASSLRTNYEQYF. For the CDR3, the DNA is TGTGCCAGCAGCTTAAGGACTAACTACGAGCAGTACTTC. The chain recombines TRBV11-1 with TRBJ2-7; TRBD2 is a possible D gene (6 bases). CDR1 is SGHAT, CDR2 FQDESV, per germline (reference sequence). This CDR3 has 13 amino acids. Trimming removed 2 bases from V and 3 bases from J, with 8 bases in between.

The V gene is TRBV19, the J gene TRBJ2-1; D possibly corresponds to TRBD2 (6 bases). The length of the CDR3 is 16 residues. V dropped 2 bases and J dropped 0 bases, with 11 bases sitting between them. In germline, CDR1 is LNHDA, CDR2 SQIVND (reference sequence). The CDR3 sequence is CASSIQASASYNEQFF. CDR3 bases: TGTGCCAGTAGTATACAAGCTAGCGCCTCCTACAATGAGCAGTTCTTC.

The chain couples TRBV5-4 to TRBJ2-5; TRBD2 matches 11 bases. Per the germline V gene, CDR1 is SGHNT and CDR2 is YYREEE (reference sequence). The CDR3 length is 15 residues. V shed 1 base and J 4 bases; nucleotides not matched to a gene: 3. The CDR3 loop reads CASSLNLAGGETQYF. The DNA of the CDR3 is TGTGCCAGCAGCTTGAATCTAGCGGGAGGAGAGACCCAGTACTTC.

The genes are TRBV5-1 and TRBJ2-1; perhaps TRBD1 as D (6 bases). V was pared by 1 base and J by 1 base, with 12 bases between. Germline assignment: CDR1 SGHRS and CDR2 YFSETQ. CDR3 length: 16 residues. As DNA, the CDR3 is TGCGCCAGCAGCTTGTGGCAGGGGAGTTCCTACAATGAGCAGTTCTTC. Residues: CASSLWQGSSYNEQFF.